The T cell receptor beta chain described here comes from a study of human T cells and chemical hapten exposure. The study, taken as a whole, reports: There was a positive correlation between PT1 expanded TCR counts and patch test score. Controls had significantly fewer large CDR3 similarity clusters than were formed by expanded TCRs.

TCRdb re-analysed the RACE reads in MiXCR, keeping a single row per CDR3 protein. This sample yields roughly 200,000 distinct CDR3 sequences, of which 24% are seen a single time; about 2.5% belongs to the top ten. Time point: patch test 3, about 24 weeks after DPC sensitization. Treatment of the sample: therapeutic diphenylcyclopropenone sensitization with weekly scalp DPC. A note on this clonotype: The target antigen is unknown.

The CDR3 totals 15 residues. The junction had 8 bases not matched to a gene; V was cut back by 2 bases and J by 7 bases. CDR1 is MGHDK, CDR2 SYGVNS, per germline. This chain connects TRBV25-1 to TRBJ2-7; 10 nucleotides line up with TRBD1. The sequencing here drew on whole blood, taken in connection with sensitization to the hapten diphenylcyclopropenone (DPC). This TCR came from a woman in her thirties or forties with alopecia areata. Some clones in this sample may be carry-over from other donors' samples. The chain's CDR3 is CASSELGTGVDEQYF. The CDR3 DNA is TGTGCCAGCAGTGAACTTGGGACAGGGGTGGATGAGCAGTACTTC.